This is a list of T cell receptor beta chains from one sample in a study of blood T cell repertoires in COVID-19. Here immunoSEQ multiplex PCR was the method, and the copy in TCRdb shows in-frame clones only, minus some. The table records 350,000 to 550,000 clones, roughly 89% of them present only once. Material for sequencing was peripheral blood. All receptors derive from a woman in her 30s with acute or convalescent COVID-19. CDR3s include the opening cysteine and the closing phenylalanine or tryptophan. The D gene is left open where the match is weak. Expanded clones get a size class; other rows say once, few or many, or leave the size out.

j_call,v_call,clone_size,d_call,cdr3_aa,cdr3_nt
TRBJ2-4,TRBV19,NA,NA,CASSIDYDRRGRENIQYF,TGTGCCAGTAGTATAGATTACGATCGGCGGGGGCGCGAAAACATTCAGTACTTC
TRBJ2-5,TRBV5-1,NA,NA,CASFYRETQYF,TGCGCCAGCTTTTATAGAGAGACCCAGTACTTC
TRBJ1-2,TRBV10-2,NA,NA,CASSEFLGANYGYTF,TGCGCCAGCAGTGAATTCCTGGGAGCTAACTATGGCTACACCTTC
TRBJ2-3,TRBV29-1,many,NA,CSVVLITSTDTQYF,TGCAGCGTTGTACTGATCACTAGCACAGATACGCAGTATTTT
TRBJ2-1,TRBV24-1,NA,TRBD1,CATSDSGGVEQFF,TGTGCCACCAGTGATTCAGGGGGCGTGGAGCAGTTCTTC
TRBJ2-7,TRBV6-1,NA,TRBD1,CASSDRQGISYEQYF,TGTGCCAGCAGTGACAGACAGGGGATTTCCTACGAGCAGTACTTC
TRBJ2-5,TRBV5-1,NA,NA,CASSLSGVETQYF,TGCGCCAGCAGCTTGAGCGGAGTAGAGACCCAGTACTTC
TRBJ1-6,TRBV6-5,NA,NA,CASSYSQEVTSPLHF,TGTGCCAGCAGTTACTCCCAGGAGGTAACTTCACCCCTCCACTTT
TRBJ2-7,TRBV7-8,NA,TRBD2,CASSSPPGTRRYEQYF,TGTGCCAGCAGCTCACCACCCGGGACTAGGCGATACGAGCAGTACTTC
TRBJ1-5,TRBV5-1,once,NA,CASSEGSVGNQPQHF,TGCGCCAGCTCGGAGGGTAGCGTTGGCAATCAGCCCCAGCATTTT
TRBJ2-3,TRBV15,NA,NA,CATSNLRGAGTDTQYF,TGTGCCACCAGCAACCTCCGGGGGGCCGGCACAGATACGCAGTATTTT
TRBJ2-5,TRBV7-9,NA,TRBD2,CASSPPTSGAPGPQYF,TGTGCCAGCAGCCCTCCGACTAGCGGGGCCCCAGGTCCCCAGTACTTC
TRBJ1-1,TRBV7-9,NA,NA,CASSSPRLNTEAFF,TGTGCCAGCAGCTCGCCTAGACTGAACACTGAAGCTTTCTTT
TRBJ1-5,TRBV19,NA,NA,CASSIPGNNQPQHF,TGTGCCAGTAGTATACCGGGAAACAATCAGCCCCAGCATTTT
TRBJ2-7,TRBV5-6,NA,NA,CASSLGAGYEQYF,TGTGCCAGCAGCTTGGGGGCAGGGTACGAGCAGTACTTC
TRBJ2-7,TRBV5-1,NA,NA,CASSFSSGDEQYF,TGCGCCAGCAGCTTTTCTTCGGGGGACGAGCAGTACTTC
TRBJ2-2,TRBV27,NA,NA,CASSFSRHPGTSGELFF,TGTGCCAGCAGTTTCAGCCGCCACCCCGGGACTTCCGGGGAGCTGTTTTTT
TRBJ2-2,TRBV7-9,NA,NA,CASTPVGTAYTGELFF,TGTGCCAGCACGCCAGTAGGGACTGCTTACACCGGGGAGCTGTTTTTT
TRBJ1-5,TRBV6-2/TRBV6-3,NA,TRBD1,CASSYSGTGINQPQHF,TGTGCCAGCAGTTACTCCGGGACAGGAATTAATCAGCCCCAGCATTTT
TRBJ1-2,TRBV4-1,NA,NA,CASSQSSYGYTF,TGCGCCAGCAGCCAGAGCTCTTATGGCTACACCTTC
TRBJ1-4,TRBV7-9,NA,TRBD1,CASSLGQGVNEKLFF,TGTGCCAGCAGCTTAGGACAGGGCGTTAATGAAAAACTGTTTTTT
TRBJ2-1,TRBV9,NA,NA,CASSDRRGAGYNEQFF,TGTGCCAGCAGCGACCGACGGGGGGCGGGCTACAATGAGCAGTTCTTC
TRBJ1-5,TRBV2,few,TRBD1,CASRQTGGGQPQHF,TGTGCCAGCAGGCAAACAGGGGGCGGTCAGCCCCAGCATTTT
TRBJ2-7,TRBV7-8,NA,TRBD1,CASSPAGTGMYEQYF,TGTGCCAGCAGTCCCGCCGGGACAGGAATGTACGAGCAGTACTTC
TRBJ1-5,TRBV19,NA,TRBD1,CASSKQQDRGNQPQHF,TGTGCCAGTAGTAAACAGCAGGACAGGGGGAATCAGCCCCAGCATTTT
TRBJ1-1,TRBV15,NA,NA,CATSRFENEAFF,TGTGCCACCAGCAGGTTTGAGAATGAAGCTTTCTTT
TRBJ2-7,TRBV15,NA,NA,CATSRDLGGRDEQYF,TGTGCCACCAGCAGAGATCTCGGGGGAAGGGACGAGCAGTACTTC
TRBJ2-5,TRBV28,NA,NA,CASSLGGALVETQYF,TGTGCCAGCAGTTTGGGGGGGGCGCTGGTGGAGACCCAGTACTTC
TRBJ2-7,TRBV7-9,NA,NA,CASSPATESYEQYF,TGTGCCAGCAGCCCTGCAACAGAGTCCTACGAGCAGTACTTC
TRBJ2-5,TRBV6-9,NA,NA,CASSYDGGPVETQYF,TGTGCCAGCAGTTACGACGGGGGGCCGGTGGAGACCCAGTACTTC
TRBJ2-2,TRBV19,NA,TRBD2,CASNQRGDTGELFF,TGTGCCAGTAATCAGCGGGGAGACACCGGGGAGCTGTTTTTT
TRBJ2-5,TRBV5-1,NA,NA,CASSLGQGETQYF,TGCGCCAGCAGCTTGGGCCAGGGGGAGACCCAGTACTTC
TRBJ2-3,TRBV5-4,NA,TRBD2,CASAGRIAGGSDTQYF,TGTGCCAGCGCTGGACGGATAGCGGGGGGGTCAGATACGCAGTATTTT
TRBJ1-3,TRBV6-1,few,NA,CASSEERSSGNTIYF,TGTGCCAGCAGTGAAGAAAGGAGCTCTGGAAACACCATATATTTT
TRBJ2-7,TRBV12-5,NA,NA,CASGGMGAPLREQYF,TGTGCTAGTGGTGGGATGGGGGCCCCTTTACGCGAGCAGTACTTC
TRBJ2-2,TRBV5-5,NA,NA,CASSLYDTGELFF,TGTGCCAGCAGCTTGTATGACACCGGGGAGCTGTTTTTT
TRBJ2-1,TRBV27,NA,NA,CASSRTALSYNEQFF,TGTGCCAGCAGTCGTACTGCGTTGTCCTACAATGAGCAGTTCTTC
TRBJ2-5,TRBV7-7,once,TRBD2,CASSSFGGEETQYF,TGTGCCAGCAGCTCGTTCGGGGGGGAAGAGACCCAGTACTTC
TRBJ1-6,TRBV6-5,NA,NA,CASSSTGFAISPLHF,TGTGCCAGCAGTTCGACAGGTTTTGCCATATCACCCCTCCACTTT
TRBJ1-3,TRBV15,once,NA,CATSRGPGQVSGNTIYF,TGTGCCACCAGCAGAGGACCAGGTCAGGTCTCTGGAAACACCATATATTTT
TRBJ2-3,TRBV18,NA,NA,CASSQQGTDTQYF,TGTGCCAGCTCACAACAGGGAACAGATACGCAGTATTTT
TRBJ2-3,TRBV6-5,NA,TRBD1,CASRGQGALTDTQYF,TGTGCCAGCAGGGGACAGGGGGCCCTCACAGATACGCAGTATTTT
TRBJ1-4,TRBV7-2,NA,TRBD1,CASSTSGTALPNEKLFF,TGTGCCAGCAGCACCTCCGGGACAGCCCTACCTAATGAAAAACTGTTTTTT
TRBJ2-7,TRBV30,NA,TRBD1,CAWGGQTVGEQYF,TGTGCCTGGGGGGGACAGACTGTTGGCGAGCAGTACTTC
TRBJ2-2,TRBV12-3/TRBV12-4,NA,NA,CASSTVAGELFF,TGTGCCAGCAGCACAGTAGCCGGGGAGCTGTTTTTT
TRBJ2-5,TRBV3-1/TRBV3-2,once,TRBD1,CASSPGQGSRETQYF,TGTGCCAGCAGCCCTGGACAGGGGTCGAGAGAGACCCAGTACTTC
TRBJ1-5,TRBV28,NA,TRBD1,CASSLSGTGLNQPQHF,TGTGCCAGCAGTTTATCCGGGACAGGGCTTAATCAGCCCCAGCATTTT